A single sample gave rise to the 11 T cell receptor beta chains below, sequenced in a study of blood T cell repertoires in COVID-19. The table came from immunoSEQ multiplex PCR; TCRdb's copy has only in-frame clones and leaves some out. Of 450,000 to 600,000 clones in the sample, 87% were seen once. The sample comprised PBMCs or T cells enriched from blood (not recorded which). Every receptor here comes from a woman under 30 who had recovered from COVID-19.

This rearrangement joins TRBV2 to TRBJ1-5, with TRBD1 matching over 11 bases. Germline V gene lookup returns CDR1 SNHLY and CDR2 FYNNEI. The J segment lost 2 bases and the V segment lost 6 bases, leaving 3 bases of the junction unmatched. The CDR3 consists of 15 residues. The CDR3 DNA reads TGTGCCAGCAGGCTGGGACAGGGGGGCAATCAGCCCCAGCATTTT. Its translation: CASRLGQGGNQPQHF.

This clone has just one count. V usage is TRBV11-2 and J usage is TRBJ1-1, with unresolved D. The CDR3 contains 14 residues. Trimming took 2 bases from V and 7 from J, leaving 14 bases between them. The V gene's germline CDR1 is SGHAT and CDR2 FQNNGV. In DNA form, the CDR3 reads TGTGCCAGCAGCTTAAATCTAGTCCGGAATGAAGCTTTCTTT. As protein: CASSLNLVRNEAFF.

The chain joins TRBV6-5 to TRBJ1-2, with 7 bases identical to TRBD1. This CDR3 is 13 amino acids long. CDR1 and CDR2 from the germline V gene are MNHEY and SVGAGI. The CDR3 loop reads CVTGQPANYGYTF. CDR3 bases: TGTGTCACGGGACAGCCAGCTAACTATGGCTACACCTTC.

This sequence joins TRBV5-6 and TRBJ2-5, with a possible D match to TRBD2 (5 bases). Per germline, CDR1 SGHDT and CDR2 YYEEEE. The CDR3 has 14 residues. V was clipped by 0 bases and J by 2 bases, with 8 bases between them. The DNA for the CDR3 is TGTGCCAGCAGCTTGGGGACGGGGCAAGAGACCCAGTACTTC. Protein: CASSLGTGQETQYF.

The V gene is TRBV6-5, the J gene TRBJ2-7; possibly TRBD2 for D (6 bases). The germline CDR1 and CDR2 sequences are MNHEY and SVGAGI. This CDR3 has 15 residues. The V and J ends lost 6 bases and 3 bases respectively, with 18 bases between them. CDR3 in DNA: TGTGCCAGCAGCCGCGGGACCGAGGGCCTCTACGAGCAGTACTTC. Translated: CASSRGTEGLYEQYF.

This clone was observed once. V is TRBV5-8 and J is TRBJ1-2; no definite D call. The CDR3 is 13 residues long. Trimming stripped 2 bases from V and 3 bases from J, with 8 bases between. Germline V gives CDR1 SGHTS, CDR2 YDEGEE. The CDR3: CASSLRSDYGYTF. The CDR3 DNA reads as TGTGCCAGCAGCTTACGGTCGGACTATGGCTACACCTTC. Full variable domain (missing parts from reference TRBV5-8 and TRBJ1-2): EAGVTQSPTHLIKTRGQQATLRCSPISGHTSVYWYQQALGLGLQFLLWYDEGEERNRGNFPPRFSGRQFPNYSSELNVNALELEDSALYLCASSLRSDYGYTFGSGTRLTVV.

This rearrangement joins TRBV4-2 to TRBJ2-5; D is undetermined. The CDR3 consists of 14 residues. V lost 1 base, J lost 4 bases, and 10 bases lay in between. Germline-derived CDR1 and CDR2 are LGHNA and YNFKEQ. The CDR3 coding sequence is TGTGCCAGCAGCCAAGGAAGAGCGTCAGAGACCCAGTACTTC. It encodes CASSQGRASETQYF.

V gene TRBV4-1 combines with J gene TRBJ1-3; tentative D call: TRBD1 (5 bases). The germline V gene encodes CDR1 MGHRA and CDR2 YSYEKL. The CDR3 is 16 residues long. V dropped 5 bases and J dropped 6 bases, with 20 bases sitting between them. CDR3 in amino acids: CASSSTPDMLLNTIYF. In DNA form, the CDR3 reads TGCGCCAGCAGCTCCACCCCGGACATGTTACTAAACACCATATATTTT.

The chain couples TRBV4-1 to TRBJ1-5, with 9 bases aligning to TRBD1. V shed 8 bases and J 5 bases; nucleotides not matched to a gene: 13. The CDR3 is 16 amino acids. Germline V gene sequence: CDR1 MGHRA, CDR2 YSYEKL. The CDR3 DNA follows: TGCGCCAGCGGCCCGGGACAGGGAGGGGGTGATCAGCCCCAGCATTTT. Protein sequence: CASGPGQGGGDQPQHF.

The sample holds one count of this clone. The rearrangement joins TRBV29-1 to TRBJ2-7, with D perhaps matching TRBD2 (7 bases). Germline V gene sequence: CDR1 SQVTM, CDR2 ANQGSEA. V lost 6 bases and J lost 3, with 12 bases in between. The CDR3 consists of 12 residues. CDR3 in DNA: TGCAGCGTGGGGGGGGCCGGCTACGAGCAGTACTTC. Its translation is CSVGGAGYEQYF.

J is TRBJ1-5 and V is TRBV18, with 7 positions matching TRBD1. CDR1 is KGHSH, CDR2 LQKENI, per germline. J was trimmed by 7 bases and V by 3 bases; bases with no gene match: 3. The length of the CDR3 is 13 residues. The CDR3 DNA sequence: TGTGCCAGCTCACCCACAGGGGTACAGCCCCAGCATTTT. Amino acids: CASSPTGVQPQHF.